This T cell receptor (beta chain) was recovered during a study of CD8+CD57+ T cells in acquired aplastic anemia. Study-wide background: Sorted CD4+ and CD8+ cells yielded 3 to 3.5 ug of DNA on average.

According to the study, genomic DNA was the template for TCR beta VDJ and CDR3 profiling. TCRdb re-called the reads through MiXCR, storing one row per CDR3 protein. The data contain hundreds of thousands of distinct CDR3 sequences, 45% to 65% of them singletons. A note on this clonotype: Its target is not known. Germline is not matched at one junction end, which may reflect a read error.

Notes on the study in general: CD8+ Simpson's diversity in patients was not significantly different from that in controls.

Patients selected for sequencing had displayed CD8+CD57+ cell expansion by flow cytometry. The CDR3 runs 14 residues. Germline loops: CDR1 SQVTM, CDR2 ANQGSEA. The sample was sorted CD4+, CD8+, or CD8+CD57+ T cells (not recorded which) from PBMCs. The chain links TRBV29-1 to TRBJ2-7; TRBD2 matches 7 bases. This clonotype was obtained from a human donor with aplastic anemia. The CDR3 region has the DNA TGCAGCACGGGAGCGGGGACCAACTCTCGGGAGCAGAACTTC. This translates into CSTGAGTNSREQNF.